The present entry profiles one T cell receptor beta chain with its context. This clone has a handful of counts. The antigen it binds to is not known. Base qualities are not recorded, but no much larger clone differs from it by a single base. This entry belongs to a study of blood T cell repertoires in COVID-19 (dated by TCRdb to about 2020). Notes on the research overall: Samples from collaborators originated in the United States, Italy and Spain and spanned both the acute and convalescent phases of COVID-19. The material from the prospective study consisted of cDNA or gDNA derived from T cells, B-cell-depleted T cells, or PBMCs. Subjects who had been exposed to COVID-19, were actively infected with it, or had recovered from it provided the deeply sampled blood TCRbeta repertoires that made up the dataset. A freely available public database, intended as a resource for researchers studying the immune response to SARS-CoV-2, is where the repertoires were released. The samples were drawn from two sources: the first 160 participants of the ongoing ImmuneRACE study, and 1,200 or so subjects contributed by 6 global collaborators. Sample metadata almost always included a de-identified subject ID, COVID-19 status, age in years and sex. Where available, HLA class I and class II types were obtained from metadata supplied by the sample provider rather than from assay-based typing.

CDR3 length: 16 amino acids, cysteine to phenylalanine. The entry retains the CDR3 DNA only, 48 bases that are in frame from base 1. The germline V gene sets CDR1 to SGHVS and CDR2 to FQNEAQ. Ends trimmed: V by 7 bases, J by 1 base; bases unmatched to a gene: 7. Collaborating institutions collected whole blood in K2EDTA tubes following their own protocols. For TCRbeta analysis, collaborators shipped samples as frozen whole blood, isolated PBMCs, or DNA extracted from either of those sample types. The full study reports these points: The amount of clinical and demographic metadata varied by source and participant and was provided uncurated.

The immunoSEQ Assay, a bias-controlled multiplex PCR, was used to amplify TCRbeta CDR3 regions from genomic DNA. The paper's data handling went like this. The number of nucleated cells in each sample was estimated from the amplification of reference gene primers within the assay. To quantify the absolute abundance of each unique TCRbeta CDR3 rearrangement, sequence reads were collapsed and filtered. For each sample, productive Simpson clonality was calculated as the square root of Simpson's diversity index over productive rearrangements. The clones in this table, taken by TCRdb from immuneACCESS, are in-frame only. Not every clone is retained; where verified, under half of the shortfall comes from an unresolved V gene, and the cause of the rest is unknown. The D gene and trimming were derived from the DNA, and the V and J assignments and clone size from that table. The sample profile shows 40,000 to 50,000 clones; about 89% of them were found once. The top ten clonotypes cover roughly 21% of the sample.

The TCR comes from a man aged 50 to 60 with active COVID-19. Sequenced input: peripheral blood. In this chain, TRBV7-8 is recombined with TRBJ2-3; a stretch of 11 junction bases matches TRBD2. The base sequence is TGTGCCAGCATCCTATTACTAGCGGGAGGCACAGATACGCAGTATTTT. Translated, it gives CASILLLAGGTDTQYF.